The 10 T cell receptor beta chains below were found in one sample sequenced in a study of beta chain features in type 1 diabetes. General observations from the study: Moderate but significant shortening of TCRB CDR3s was recorded in all four CD4+ subsets from Type 1 diabetes patients.

Reverse transcription of all isolated RNA meant that expressed TCRB transcripts were sequenced. Generated by immunoSEQ multiplex PCR, the TCRdb table keeps only in-frame clones and is missing some. There are around 250,000 clones in the sample; over 11% occur only once, and roughly 0.019% lies in the top ten. These TCRs' antigens remain unknown. The sample consisted of naive CD4+ T cells from blood. These receptors were taken from a man between 25 and 39 years old with type 1 diabetes.

The J gene is TRBJ2-3, the V gene TRBV11-2; 10 bases align to TRBD2. Trimming took 5 bases from V and 2 from J; bases not matched to a gene: 7. CDR3 length: 16 amino acids. Germline-derived CDR1 and CDR2 are SGHAT and FQNNGV. Here the CDR3 reads CASSRFSGGNTDTQYF. The CDR3 bases are TGTGCCAGCAGCCGATTTAGCGGGGGGAACACAGATACGCAGTATTTT.

This clone came up a few times. The rearrangement uses TRBV30 and TRBJ2-7; D is possibly TRBD2 (6 bases). The CDR3 loop spans 13 amino acids. V shed 2 bases and J shed 2 bases, with 10 bases lying between them. CDR1 and CDR2 from the germline V gene are GTSNPN and SVGIG (reference sequence). CDR3 loop: CAWSPGVAYEQYF. The CDR3 DNA reads as TGTGCCTGGAGTCCGGGGGTAGCCTACGAGCAGTACTTC.

Only a few counts were recorded for this clone. V gene TRBV9 combines with J gene TRBJ2-6; tentatively, D is TRBD1 (5 bases). The CDR3 contains 15 residues. V was clipped by 2 bases and J by 0 bases, with 6 bases between them. CDR1 is SGDLS, CDR2 YYNGEE, per germline. The CDR3 DNA sequence: TGTGCCAGCAGCGTGGGGCTCTCTGGGGCCAACGTCCTGACTTTC. This translates into CASSVGLSGANVLTF.

The chain joins TRBV7-9 to TRBJ2-1, with 9 bases fitting TRBD1. This CDR3 has 16 residues. Losses at the gene ends were 1 base for V and 5 bases for J; bases not matched to a gene: 6. Per germline, CDR1 SEHNR and CDR2 FQNEAQ (reference sequence). CDR3 coding DNA: TGTGCCAGCAGCTTAGTCCGGGACAGGGCACACAATGAGCAGTTCTTC. Encoded protein: CASSLVRDRAHNEQFF.

The table lists this clone with a few counts. The chain couples TRBV30 to TRBJ1-2; no reliable D call. The length of the CDR3 is 11 residues. Between the trimmed V and J ends, which lost 4 bases and 4 bases, there was a span of 7 bases. In germline, CDR1 is GTSNPN, CDR2 SVGIG (reference sequence). This chain's CDR3 is CAWTRLYGYTF. The CDR3 nucleotides read TGTGCCTGGACCAGACTCTATGGCTACACCTTC.

About this clone itself: This sample also contains other DNA sequences that code for the same CDR3. CDR3 nucleotide sequence: TGCGCCAGCAGCTTGGCGCGGGGCCTTAACACCGGGGAGCTGTTTTTT. It yields the protein CASSLARGLNTGELFF. The chain couples TRBV5-1 to TRBJ2-2; D might be TRBD2 (6 bases). The CDR3 runs to 16 residues. The germline V gene encodes CDR1 SGHRS and CDR2 YFSETQ. Between the trimmed V and J ends, which lost 0 bases and 2 bases, there was a span of 11 bases.

This clone appeared a few times. The rearrangement joins TRBV7-9 to TRBJ2-3, with TRBD1 as a possible D gene (6 bases). Germline V gene sequence: CDR1 SEHNR, CDR2 FQNEAQ (reference sequence). Trimming took 6 bases from V and 4 from J, leaving 11 bases between them. The CDR3 has 13 residues. In DNA form, the CDR3 reads TGTGCCAGCAGATTCCAGGGGTCAGATACGCAGTATTTT. Its protein product is CASRFQGSDTQYF.

The table lists this clone with a few counts. The rearrangement uses TRBV29-1 and TRBJ1-1; D is unclear. Trimming stripped 4 bases from V and 5 bases from J, with 5 bases between. Per the germline V gene, CDR1 is SQVTM and CDR2 is ANQGSEA. The CDR3 extends over 10 amino acids. The CDR3: CSVGSTEAFF. DNA for the CDR3: TGCAGCGTTGGGAGTACTGAAGCTTTCTTT.

This chain connects TRBV6-1 to TRBJ2-3; D is ambiguous. Trimming removed 6 bases from V and 8 bases from J, with 15 bases in between. Germline CDR1 MNHNS, CDR2 SASEGT. The length of the CDR3 is 13 residues. The CDR3 region has the DNA TGTGCCAGCAGCGAGTTCCCTATCGGTACGCAGTATTTT. Translated, it gives CASSEFPIGTQYF.

The chain carries TRBV14 and TRBJ2-6, with 7 bases fitting TRBD1. The ends lost 4 bases at V and 4 bases at J; junction bases unmatched: 4. The V gene's germline CDR1 is SGHDN and CDR2 FVKESK. CDR3 length: 15 amino acids. CDR3 region: CASSRQGGGANVLTF. CDR3 nucleotides: TGTGCCAGCAGCCGACAGGGCGGGGGGGCCAACGTCCTGACTTTC.